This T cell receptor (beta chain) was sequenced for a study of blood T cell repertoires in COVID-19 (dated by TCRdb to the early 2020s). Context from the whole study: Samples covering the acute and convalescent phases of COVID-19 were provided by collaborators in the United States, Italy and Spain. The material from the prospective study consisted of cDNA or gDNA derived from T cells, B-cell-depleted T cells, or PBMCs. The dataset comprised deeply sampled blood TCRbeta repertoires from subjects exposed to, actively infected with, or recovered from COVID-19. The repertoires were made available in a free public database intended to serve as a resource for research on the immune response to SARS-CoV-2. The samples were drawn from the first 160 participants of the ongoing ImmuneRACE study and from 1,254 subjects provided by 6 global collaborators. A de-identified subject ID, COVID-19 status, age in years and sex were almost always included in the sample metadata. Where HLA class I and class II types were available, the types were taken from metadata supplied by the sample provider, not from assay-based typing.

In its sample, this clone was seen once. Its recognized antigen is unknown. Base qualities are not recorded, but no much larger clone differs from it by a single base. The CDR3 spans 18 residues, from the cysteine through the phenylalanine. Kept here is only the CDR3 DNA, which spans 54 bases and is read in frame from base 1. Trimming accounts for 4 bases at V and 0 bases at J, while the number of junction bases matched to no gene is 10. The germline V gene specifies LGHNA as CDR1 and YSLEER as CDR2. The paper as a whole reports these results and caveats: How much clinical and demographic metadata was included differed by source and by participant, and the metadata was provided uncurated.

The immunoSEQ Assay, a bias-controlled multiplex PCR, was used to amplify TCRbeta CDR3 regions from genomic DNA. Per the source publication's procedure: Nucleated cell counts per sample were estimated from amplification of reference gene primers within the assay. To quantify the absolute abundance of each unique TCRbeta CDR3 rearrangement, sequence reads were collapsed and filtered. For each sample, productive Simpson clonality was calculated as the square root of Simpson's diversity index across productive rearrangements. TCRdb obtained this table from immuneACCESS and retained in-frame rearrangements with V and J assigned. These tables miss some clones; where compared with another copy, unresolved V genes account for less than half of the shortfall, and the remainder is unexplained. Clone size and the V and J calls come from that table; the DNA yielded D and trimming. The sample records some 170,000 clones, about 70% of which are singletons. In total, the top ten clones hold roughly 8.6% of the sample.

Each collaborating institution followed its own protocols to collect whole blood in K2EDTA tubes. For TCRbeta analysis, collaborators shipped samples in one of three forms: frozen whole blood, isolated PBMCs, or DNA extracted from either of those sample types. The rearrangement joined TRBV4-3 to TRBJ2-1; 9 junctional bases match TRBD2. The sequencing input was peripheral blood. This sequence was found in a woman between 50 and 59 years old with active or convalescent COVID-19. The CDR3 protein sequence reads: CASSPGPSGESSYNEQFF. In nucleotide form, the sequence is TGCGCCAGCAGCCCTGGACCTAGCGGGGAAAGCTCCTACAATGAGCAGTTCTTC.